This TCR beta chain is from a study of Tregs in tolerant kidney transplant recipients. Germline-derived CDR1 and CDR2 are SGHVS and FQNEAQ. Trimming stripped 3 bases from V and 3 bases from J, with 14 bases between. The CDR3 has 15 residues. Comments on this clone: Antigen unknown.

Mixed chimerism was transient after nonmyeloablative marrow transplants from related graft donors. The assay was immunoSEQ multiplex PCR, and TCRdb's table has in-frame clones only and misses some. This sample has about 81,000 clones, with 90% to 95% found just once. Study outcomes and limitations: Few patients were studied, so findings need validation in larger groups.

V usage is TRBV7-8 and J usage is TRBJ1-2; weak D call: TRBD1 (5 bases). This sequence originates from a human patient who received a combined kidney and bone marrow transplant. Some of the T cells might come from the graft donor. This material consisted of CD4+ T cells from blood (PBMCs), taken 24 months after the transplant. DNA of the CDR3: TGTGCCAGCAGCTTGGACAATCCTAAGCACTATGGCTACACCTTC. The encoded protein is CASSLDNPKHYGYTF. The variable domain in full, completed from reference TRBV7-8 and TRBJ1-2, reads GAGVSQSPRYKVAKRGQDVALRCDPISGHVSLFWYQQALGQGPEFLTYFQNEAQLDKSGLPSDRFFAERPEGSVSTLKIQRTQQEDSAVYLCASSLDNPKHYGYTFGSGTRLTVV.